This T cell receptor (beta chain) was identified during a study of shared clonotypes between healthy human individuals. Background on the study: Plates per donor: three CD4 naive, three CD4 memory, two CD8 naive, one CD8 memory.

TCRdb's table, derived via immunoSEQ multiplex PCR, lists solely in-frame clones and lacks some. This table holds some 550,000 clones, less than 98% found once. Trimming cost V 3 bases and J 6 bases, with 14 bases left between them. The CDR3 loop spans 14 amino acids. Germline V lookup: CDR1 LNHDA, CDR2 SQIVND (reference sequence). This clonotype originated in a woman in her twenties or thirties in good health. Sequencing used naive CD4+ T cells sorted from blood. Subset described: CD45RA+ positively selected. The chain couples TRBV19 to TRBJ1-2; no clear D gene. CDR3 coding DNA: TGTGCCAGTAGTATGGGCCCCCCGAGGAATGGCTACACCTTC. This sequence encodes CASSMGPPRNGYTF.